The 14 T cell receptor beta chains given below trace back to one sample, sequenced in a study of tumor-infiltrating lymphocytes in primary liver carcinoma. Between 20 and 30 mg of unsorted bulk tissue served as the source from which RNA and DNA were co-extracted. A primer matching the constant region was used to make TCR beta cDNA from about 500 ng of total RNA. Construction of TCR beta libraries relied on three successive nested multiplex PCR rounds employing slightly modified ARM-PCR. Both of the initial two PCR rounds ran for 10 cycles and employed TRBV1-TRBV30 forward primers alongside a C-beta reverse primer. From the multiplex PCR reads, TCRdb called clonotypes with MiXCR, one entry per CDR3 protein. The sample has around 100,000 distinct CDR3 sequences; more than 65% are singletons. What was sequenced was liver tumor tissue from sampling region 2. Sample subset: tumor region T2, inferior pole. The receptor set was obtained from an older woman with primary liver carcinoma and hepatitis B virus infection.

This clonotype appeared a few times. A read error is possible here, since a much larger clone lies one base away. The chain has TRBV29-1 and TRBJ2-3; TRBD2 aligns across 8 bases. Germline assignment: CDR1 SQVTM and CDR2 ANQGSEA. The J segment lost 0 bases and the V segment lost 6 bases, leaving 8 bases of the junction unmatched. The CDR3 consists of 15 residues. CDR3 loop: CSVATRTSSTDTQYF. The CDR3 bases are TGCAGCGTCGCCACCAGGACTAGCAGCACAGATACGCAGTATTTT.

In its sample, this clonotype was seen once. Given a much more abundant clone one base away, this may be a read error. The gene calls are TRBV5-4 and TRBJ2-5; D call uncertain. Deletions cut 4 bases from V and 3 bases from J, with 16 bases between. The CDR3 is 15 residues long. Germline CDR1 is SGHNT and CDR2 is YYREEE (reference sequence). The CDR3 DNA sequence: TGTGCCAGCAGCCCCGACATGGGGATCAAAGAGACCCAGTACTTC. Amino acid sequence: CASSPDMGIKETQYF.

V and J are TRBV20-1 and TRBJ1-2; D ambiguous. CDR3 length: 15 residues. Germline V CDR1 and CDR2: DFQATT, SNEGSKA (reference sequence). V lost 5 bases and J lost 6, with 22 bases in between. In DNA form, the CDR3 reads TGCAGTGCTCCTAGTGCCACGGGCCATCGGGATGGCTACACCTTC. Translating gives CSAPSATGHRDGYTF.

Remarks on this clonotype: Germline is not matched at one junction end, which may reflect a read error. This chain joins TRBV11-2 and TRBJ2-1, with TRBD2 identical over 10 bases. The CDR3 has 16 amino acids. Germline values: CDR1 SGHAT, CDR2 FQNNGV. CDR3 nucleotides: TGTGCTAGCAGCTTAAAAAGCGGGAGGGTTGACAATGAGCGGCTCTTC. It specifies CASSLKSGRVDNERLF.

Details on this clonotype: A much larger clone differs from this one at a single base, so this may be a read error. The CDR3 loop reads CSVRFSPGTGPLQETQYF. CDR3 DNA: TGCAGCGTTAGATTCTCTCCCGGGACAGGGCCTCTCCAAGAGACCCAGTACTTC. The chain has TRBV29-1 and TRBJ2-5; 9 bases map to TRBD1. Germline CDR1 and CDR2: SQVTM and ANQGSEA. This CDR3 comprises 18 residues. V shed 5 bases, J shed 1 base, and the junction held 17 bases outside the gene matches.

As concerns this clonotype: A junction end diverges from the germline sequence, so it may reflect a read error. This chain links TRBV7-9 with TRBJ1-5, with a weak D call TRBD1 (5 bases). Germline loops: CDR1 SEHNR, CDR2 FQNEAQ (reference sequence). CDR3 length: 15 amino acids. The CDR3 nucleotides read TGTGCCAGCAGCAAAACGACAGTGGGCAATCAGCCCCAGGATTTT. This translates into CASSKTTVGNQPQDF.

Notes on this clonotype: A read error is possible here, since a much larger clone lies one base away. This chain uses TRBV5-5 with TRBJ2-7; the D is unclear. This CDR3 has 14 residues. Germline CDR1 reads SGHKS; CDR2 reads YYEKEE (reference sequence). The CDR3 sequence is CACRRNDGSYEQYF. CDR3 coding DNA: TGTGCCTGCAGAAGGAACGACGGATCCTACGAGCAGTACTTC. Full variable domain (outside the CDR3, taken from reference TRBV5-5 and TRBJ2-7): DAGVTQSPTHLIKTRGQQVTLRCSPISGHKSVSWYQQVLGQGPQFIFQYYEKEERGRGNFPDRFSARQFPNYSSELNVNALLLGDSALYLCACRRNDGSYEQYFGPGTRLTVT.

On this clonotype: One base away lies a much larger clone, so this may be a sequencing read error. The CDR3 region has the DNA TGCGTCAGCAGCGCGGTCCGATGGGATACGCAGTATTTT. Its protein is CVSSAVRWDTQYF. The rearrangement links TRBV5-1 to TRBJ2-3; D is uncertain. The V gene's germline CDR1 is SGHRS and CDR2 YFSETQ. The CDR3 consists of 13 residues.

A word on this clonotype: This may stem from a read error, because a much larger clone lies one nucleotide away. The chain recombines TRBV7-8 with TRBJ2-2; 7 bases agree with TRBD2. Germline V gene data show CDR1 as SGHVS and CDR2 as FQNEAQ. The V and J ends lost 1 base and 3 bases, in that order; junction bases with no gene match: 11. The CDR3 runs 18 residues. CDR3 nucleotides: TGTGCCAGCAGCTTAGTGTTTACGGGAGGATCGTACACCGGGGAGCTGTTTTTT. It translates to CASSLVFTGGSYTGELFF.

As to this clonotype: Germline and junction disagree at one end, which may indicate a read error. This chain uses TRBV4-1 with TRBJ1-1; D not resolved. The germline V gene has CDR1 MGHRA and CDR2 YSYEKL. CDR3 size: 12 residues. CDR3 DNA: TGTGTCAGCAGCGCAGGGAACACTGAAGCTTTCTTT. Encoded protein: CVSSAGNTEAFF.

Turning to this clonotype: Mismatch with germline at one junction end may stem from a read error. The chain is built from TRBV29-1 and TRBJ2-1; the D gene is possibly TRBD2 (5 bases). Germline V gives CDR1 SQVTM, CDR2 ANQGSEA. The CDR3 totals 15 residues. CDR3 nucleotides: TGCATCGTTGAACGGCTAGAGGGAGAGGATAATGAGCAGTTCTTC. Translated: CIVERLEGEDNEQFF.

This clonotype appeared a few times. The V gene is TRBV7-9, the J gene TRBJ2-6, with unresolved D. The CDR3 covers 14 residues. The germline V gene encodes CDR1 SEHNR and CDR2 FQNEAQ (reference sequence). Deletions cut 8 bases from V and 3 bases from J, with 11 bases between. CDR3 loop: CASAESGGANVLTF. CDR3 coding DNA: TGTGCCAGCGCAGAATCCGGTGGGGCCAACGTCCTGACTTTC.

As to this clonotype: This likely comes from a read error, as the CDR3 has no conserved phenylalanine or tryptophan at its end. J is TRBJ2-1 and V is TRBV7-9; 8 bases fit TRBD2. Germline V gives CDR1 SEHNR, CDR2 FQNEAQ (reference sequence). CDR3 size: 16 residues. With V trimmed by 2 bases and J by 9 bases, 12 bases remained unmatched. This CDR3 is CASSLWAGGMQVEQFL. The CDR3 DNA reads as TGTGCCAGCAGCTTATGGGCGGGGGGCATGCAAGTTGAGCAGTTCTTA.

Details on this clonotype: This clone may be a read error of a much larger clone one base away. This chain joins TRBV5-1 and TRBJ2-7, with TRBD2 matching over 9 bases. After removal of 1 base from V and 3 bases from J, the junction contained 2 bases not matched to a gene. The CDR3 is 14 amino acids. Germline V gene sequence: CDR1 SGHRS, CDR2 YFSETQ. The CDR3 coding sequence is TGCGCCAGCAGCTTGACTAGCGGGCACTACGAGCAGTACTTC. The encoded protein is CASSLTSGHYEQYF.